One and the same sample provided the 22 T cell receptor beta chains below, sequenced in a study of identical twins. Each CDR3 protein is one row after TCRdb ran MiXCR on the 5' RACE reads. The sample lists approximately 1.8 million distinct CDR3 sequences; around 33% were seen once. The sequencing input was cord blood. All receptors come from a newborn girl in good health.

This clonotype was detected a few times. The rearrangement links TRBV20-1 to TRBJ1-4; D uncertain. Germline V CDR1 and CDR2: DFQATT, SNEGSKA (reference sequence). CDR3 size: 14 residues. Trimming stripped 3 bases from V and 8 bases from J, with 16 bases between. CDR3 amino acids: CSASFEREREKLFF. The CDR3 region has the DNA TGCAGTGCTAGTTTTGAGAGGGAGCGAGAAAAACTGTTTTTT.

V and J are TRBV24-1 and TRBJ2-1; 8 nucleotides align to TRBD1. The V and J ends lost 3 bases and 0 bases, in that order; junction bases with no gene match: 6. The CDR3 totals 17 residues. Germline V gene lookup returns CDR1 KGHDR and CDR2 SFDVKD. The CDR3 loop reads CATSDRTGPSSYNEQFF. The CDR3 DNA reads TGTGCCACCAGTGATCGGACAGGGCCGAGCTCCTACAATGAGCAGTTCTTC.

The J gene is TRBJ2-1, the V gene TRBV11-2, with 7 bases matching TRBD2. V was pared by 7 bases and J by 1 base, with 19 bases of the junction left unmatched. CDR1 and CDR2 from the germline V gene are SGHAT and FQNNGV. The CDR3 sequence is 19 residues long. CDR3 in amino acids: CASTSFPRGRTPSYNEQFF. CDR3 DNA sequence: TGTGCCAGCACCTCATTTCCGCGGGGGAGAACCCCATCCTACAATGAGCAGTTCTTC.

The V call is TRBV20-1, the J call TRBJ2-4; a possible D gene is TRBD2 (5 bases). The CDR3 has 12 amino acids. V lost 2 bases and J 7 bases, leaving 9 bases between the germline ends. Germline CDR1 is DFQATT and CDR2 is SNEGSKA (reference sequence). In DNA form, the CDR3 reads TGCAGTGCTAGACTTACGGGGAACATTCAGTACTTC. Amino acid sequence: CSARLTGNIQYF.

The chain employs TRBV20-1 and TRBJ2-1; D remains unclear. This CDR3 region has 12 residues. The germline CDR1 and CDR2 sequences are DFQATT and SNEGSKA (reference sequence). Trimming left V 4 bases short and J 8 bases short, with 12 bases between. The CDR3, as DNA: TGCAGTGCTATGGCCAGGATCGATGAGCAGTTCTTC. It encodes CSAMARIDEQFF.

The rearrangement uses TRBV9 and TRBJ1-1, with 7 bases identical to TRBD1. The CDR3 is 16 amino acids. J lost 6 bases, V lost 7 bases, and 18 bases had no gene match. From germline, CDR1 is SGDLS and CDR2 YYNGEE. CDR3 in DNA: TGTGCCAGCTTCAGCAGGGGGTCCGTCATGGGGCCTGAAGCTTTCTTT. Protein product: CASFSRGSVMGPEAFF.

The chain carries TRBV7-2 and TRBJ1-2; 7 nucleotides agree with TRBD1. The CDR3 spans 14 residues. CDR1 SGHTA and CDR2 FQGNSA come from the germline V gene. The junction had 6 bases not matched to a gene; V was cut back by 1 base and J by 7 bases. CDR3 sequence reads: CASSLGGDRAGYTF. Here the CDR3 DNA reads TGTGCCAGCAGCTTAGGAGGAGACAGGGCTGGCTACACCTTC.

The chain joins TRBV10-3 to TRBJ2-7, with 9 bases lining up with TRBD1. The ends lost 0 bases at V and 2 bases at J; junction bases unmatched: 2. In germline, CDR1 is ENHRY, CDR2 SYGVKD. The CDR3 runs 15 residues. CDR3 in amino acids: CAISESRDRAYEQYF. The CDR3 DNA reads as TGTGCCATCAGTGAGTCCAGGGACAGGGCCTACGAGCAGTACTTC.

This rearrangement joins TRBV3-1 to TRBJ2-1, with D uncertain. With 0 bases removed from V and 9 bases from J, the gap between germline ends came to 15 bases. This CDR3 has 15 amino acids. CDR1 is LGHDT, CDR2 YNNKEL, per germline (reference sequence). The CDR3 nucleotides read TGTGCCAGCAGCCAAGATGGAAAGGGCCCGGTTGAGCAGTTCTTC. Its protein is CASSQDGKGPVEQFF.

A few counts support this clonotype. V and J are TRBV12-3 or TRBV12-4 and TRBJ2-1, with 8 bases aligning to TRBD2. V lost 5 bases and J lost 0; bases outside the gene matches: 18. CDR3 length equals 20 residues. CDR3 sequence reads: CASSTRTSRLMTSSYNEQFF. The CDR3 bases are TGTGCCAGCAGTACCCGGACTAGCAGGCTGATGACAAGCTCCTACAATGAGCAGTTCTTC.

There are a few counts of this clonotype. The chain is built from TRBV15 and TRBJ2-3; D is undetermined. V was trimmed by 0 bases and J by 4 bases, leaving 8 bases between them. From germline, CDR1 is LNHNV and CDR2 YYDKDF (reference sequence). The CDR3 is 14 amino acids. The CDR3 loop is CATSRDPDPDTQYF. The CDR3 coding sequence is TGTGCCACCAGCAGAGATCCGGATCCAGATACGCAGTATTTT. The full variable domain, in which reference TRBV15 and TRBJ2-3 provide the parts outside the CDR3, is DAMVIQNPRYQVTQFGKPVTLSCSQTLNHNVMYWYQQKSSQAPKLLFHYYDKDFNNEADTPDNFQSRRPNTSFCFLDIRSPGLGDTAMYLCATSRDPDPDTQYFGPGTRLTVL.

This clonotype was observed a handful of times. The chain is built from TRBV12-3 or TRBV12-4 and TRBJ1-6; maybe TRBD1 (5 bases). Trimming left V 5 bases short and J 11 bases short, with 16 bases between. The CDR3 runs 14 residues. The CDR3 protein is CASSPGRAGAPLHF. In DNA form, the CDR3 reads TGTGCCAGCAGTCCGGGACGGGCTGGCGCACCCCTCCACTTT.

Only a few counts were recorded for this clonotype. This sequence joins TRBV29-1 and TRBJ1-2; D is unclear. V lost 3 bases and J lost 5, with 10 bases in between. The CDR3 consists of 12 residues. From germline, CDR1 is SQVTM and CDR2 ANQGSEA. CDR3 DNA sequence: TGCAGCGTTGAGAGCTTGCCTTATGGCTACACCTTC. It is translated as CSVESLPYGYTF.

The V call is TRBV7-9, the J call TRBJ1-2; no clear D gene. Germline V gives CDR1 SEHNR, CDR2 FQNEAQ (reference sequence). Between the trimmed V and J ends, which lost 5 bases and 8 bases, there was a span of 15 bases. The CDR3 is 13 residues long. The DNA of the CDR3 is TGTGCCAGCAGCCCTACTAACACCCTGGGCTACACCTTC. Its protein is CASSPTNTLGYTF. The variable domain in full, completed from reference TRBV7-9 and TRBJ1-2, reads DTGVSQNPRHKITKRGQNVTFRCDPISEHNRLYWYRQTLGQGPEFLTYFQNEAQLEKSRLLSDRFSAERPKGSFSTLEIQRTEQGDSAMYLCASSPTNTLGYTFGSGTRLTVV.

The genes are TRBV5-1 and TRBJ1-2, with D perhaps matching TRBD1 (5 bases). Trimming removed 4 bases from V and 2 bases from J, with 15 bases in between. The CDR3 sequence is 15 residues long. CDR1 and CDR2 from the germline V gene are SGHRS and YFSETQ. The CDR3 protein is CASSPQEPPNYGYTF. The CDR3 DNA is TGCGCCAGCAGCCCACAGGAACCTCCCAACTATGGCTACACCTTC.

The chain is built from TRBV20-1 and TRBJ2-4; 12 bases match TRBD2. This CDR3 spans 15 amino acids. Germline trimming cut 7 bases from V and 0 bases from J; bases unmatched to any gene: 4. Looked up from germline, CDR1 is DFQATT and CDR2 is SNEGSKA (reference sequence). Here the CDR3 DNA reads TGCAGTGGACTAGCGGGGGCCCTAGCCAAAAACATTCAGTACTTC. Protein sequence: CSGLAGALAKNIQYF.

This clonotype was seen only a few times. This chain joins TRBV4-1 and TRBJ2-1; maybe TRBD1 (5 bases). V lost 6 bases and J lost 4, with 10 bases in between. The length of the CDR3 is 13 residues. Per the germline V gene, CDR1 is MGHRA and CDR2 is YSYEKL. The CDR3 reads CASRATVYNEQFF. CDR3 coding DNA: TGCGCCAGCAGGGCGACAGTTTACAATGAGCAGTTCTTC.

This clonotype turned up a few times. The chain combines TRBV27 with TRBJ2-3; 8 bases are a match to TRBD2. This CDR3 is built from 16 residues. The germline V gene encodes CDR1 MNHEY and CDR2 SMNVEV (reference sequence). V was pared by 6 bases and J by 2 bases, with 10 bases of the junction left unmatched. The CDR3 here is CASRKLAETITDTQYF. In DNA, the CDR3 is TGTGCCAGCAGAAAACTAGCGGAGACTATCACAGATACGCAGTATTTT.

The rearrangement links TRBV5-1 to TRBJ1-5; no reliable D call. The CDR3 spans 16 residues. V lost 1 base and J lost 3, with 14 bases in between. Germline loops: CDR1 SGHRS, CDR2 YFSETQ. DNA for the CDR3: TGCGCCAGCAGCTTGCACGGGCCCTTCCACAATCAGCCCCAGCATTTT. It translates to CASSLHGPFHNQPQHF.

This clonotype has ten or more counts. This sequence joins TRBV5-1 and TRBJ2-3; 10 bases align to TRBD2. Germline CDR1 is SGHRS and CDR2 is YFSETQ. This CDR3 is built from 19 residues. With 0 bases clipped from V and 4 bases from J, the junction kept 14 bases outside the gene matches. The CDR3 protein is CASSLGPSGGTHSPDTQYF. CDR3 bases: TGCGCCAGCAGCTTGGGCCCTAGCGGGGGCACTCATTCACCAGATACGCAGTATTTT. Variable domain in full (rest from reference TRBV5-1 and TRBJ2-3): KAGVTQTPRYLIKTRGQQVTLSCSPISGHRSVSWYQQTPGQGLQFLFEYFSETQRNKGNFPGRFSGRQFSNSRSEMNVSTLELGDSALYLCASSLGPSGGTHSPDTQYFGPGTRLTVL.

The chain couples TRBV20-1 to TRBJ1-6; no firm D call. V lost 4 bases and J lost 0, with 10 bases in between. CDR1 DFQATT and CDR2 SNEGSKA come from the germline V gene (reference sequence). CDR3 length equals 15 residues. CDR3 residues: CSAKGGSSYNSPLHF. CDR3 nucleotides: TGCAGTGCTAAAGGAGGAAGCTCCTATAATTCACCCCTCCACTTT.

The J gene is TRBJ2-1, the V gene TRBV3-1; TRBD1 is a possible D gene (6 bases). V lost 0 bases and J 0 bases, leaving 6 bases between the germline ends. CDR1 is LGHDT and CDR2 is YNNKEL in the germline V gene (reference sequence). CDR3 size: 15 residues. This CDR3 reads CASSQEDSSYNEQFF. The DNA for the CDR3 is TGTGCCAGCAGCCAAGAGGACAGCTCCTACAATGAGCAGTTCTTC.